One T cell receptor beta chain is described in this entry. This sample was included in a study of lymphopenia after photon versus proton radiotherapy. Method: immunoSEQ multiplex PCR; TCRdb's copy keeps in-frame clones and lacks some. The data contain about 42,000 clones, under 85% of them singletons. The sequence was collected from a woman in her sixties or seventies with pancreatic cancer. The source material was peripheral blood, sampled from a patient treated with proton-based radiotherapy.

The CDR3 sequence: CASSSSRAINTEAFF. CDR3 in DNA: TGTGCCAGCAGTTCAAGCAGGGCGATTAACACTGAAGCTTTCTTT. The rearrangement uses TRBV28 and TRBJ1-1, with D possibly TRBD1 on 5 matching bases. The CDR3 sequence is 15 residues long. CDR1 and CDR2 from the germline V gene are MDHEN and SYDVKM. V shed 4 bases and J shed 2 bases, with 14 bases lying between them.